This entry features one TCR beta chain sequence. The data belong to a study of blood T cell repertoires in COVID-19. This CDR3 is 16 amino acids long. In germline, CDR1 is KGHSH, CDR2 LQKENI. Deletions cut 3 bases from V and 0 bases from J, with 12 bases between. Libraries were prepared by immunoSEQ multiplex PCR; TCRdb keeps only in-frame clonotypes and omits some of them. The data contain over 300,000 clones, roughly 90% of them singletons. The sequence derives from a man in his late teens or twenties with active or convalescent COVID-19. The chain recombines TRBV18 with TRBJ1-3; D unclear. Sequences were obtained from peripheral blood. The CDR3 nucleotides are TGTGCCAGCTCACCCGCAGGTACAAGCTCTGGAAACACCATATATTTT. The encoded protein is CASSPAGTSSGNTIYF.